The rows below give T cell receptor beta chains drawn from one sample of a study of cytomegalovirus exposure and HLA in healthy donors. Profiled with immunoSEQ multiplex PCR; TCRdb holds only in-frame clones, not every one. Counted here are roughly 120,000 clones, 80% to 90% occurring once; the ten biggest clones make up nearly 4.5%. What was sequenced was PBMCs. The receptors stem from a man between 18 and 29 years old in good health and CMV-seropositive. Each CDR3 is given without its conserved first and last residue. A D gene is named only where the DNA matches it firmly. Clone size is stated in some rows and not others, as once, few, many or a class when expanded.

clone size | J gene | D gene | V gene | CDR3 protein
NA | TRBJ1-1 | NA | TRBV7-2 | ASSRQVPEAF
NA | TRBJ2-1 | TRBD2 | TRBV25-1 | ASSRGGGGLHEQF
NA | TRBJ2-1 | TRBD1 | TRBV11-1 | ASSLRQGVDEQF
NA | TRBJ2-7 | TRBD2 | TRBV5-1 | ASSLERESYEQY
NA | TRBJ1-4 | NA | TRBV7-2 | ASSLDYGGNEKLF
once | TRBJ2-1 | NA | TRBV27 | ASSPLRTIEDEQF
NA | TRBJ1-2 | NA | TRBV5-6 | ASSFDSSTGYT
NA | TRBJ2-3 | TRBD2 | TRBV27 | ASTGRTSGGVLGTDTQY
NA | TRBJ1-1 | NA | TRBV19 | ASSPWGGTAEAF
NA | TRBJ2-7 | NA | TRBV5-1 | ASSYNYEQY
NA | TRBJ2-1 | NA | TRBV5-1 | ASSLEGNSGLNEQF
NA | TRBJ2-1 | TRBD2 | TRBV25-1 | ASKGLAGPYSSYNEQF
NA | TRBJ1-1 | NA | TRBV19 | ASSIAALTGLNTEAF
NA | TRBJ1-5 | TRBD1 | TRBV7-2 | ASSWGQDNQPQH
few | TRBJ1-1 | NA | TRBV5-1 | ASSFGGTEAF
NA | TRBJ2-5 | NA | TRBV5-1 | ASSASRETQY
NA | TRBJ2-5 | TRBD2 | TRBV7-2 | ASSFSGVSLETQY
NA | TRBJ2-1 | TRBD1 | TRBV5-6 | ASSPPKGRDRGKYNEQF
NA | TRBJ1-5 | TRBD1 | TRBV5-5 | ASSHLSDRGQPQH
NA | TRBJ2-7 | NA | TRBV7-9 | ASSELGGDYEQY
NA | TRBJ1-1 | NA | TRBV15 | ATSRAGNTEAF
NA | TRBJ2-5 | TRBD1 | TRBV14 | ASSQPGTAQETQY
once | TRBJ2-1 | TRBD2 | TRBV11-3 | ASSLEAGVSSYNEQF
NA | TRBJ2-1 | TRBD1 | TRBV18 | ASSPGTGGYNEQF
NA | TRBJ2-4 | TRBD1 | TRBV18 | ASSPPGQLAKNIQY
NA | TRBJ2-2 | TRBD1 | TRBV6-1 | ASRTGQINTGELF
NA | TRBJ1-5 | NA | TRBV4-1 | ASSLRVEQPQH
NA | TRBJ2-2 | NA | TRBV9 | ASSQGGIGELF
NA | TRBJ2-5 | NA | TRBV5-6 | ASSLLLDNSQETQY
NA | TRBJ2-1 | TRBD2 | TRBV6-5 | ASSLAGPTYNEQF
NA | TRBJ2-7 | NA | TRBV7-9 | ASSLRGLYEQY
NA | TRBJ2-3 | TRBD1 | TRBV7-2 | ASSLDRTSTDTQY
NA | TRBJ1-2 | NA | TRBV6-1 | ASSEVFGQGLRGYT
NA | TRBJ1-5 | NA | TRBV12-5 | ASGLGRGRNEPQH
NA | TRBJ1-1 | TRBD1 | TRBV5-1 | ASSWRQGSLTNTEAF
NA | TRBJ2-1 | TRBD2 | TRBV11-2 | ASSLTSGGAGNEQF
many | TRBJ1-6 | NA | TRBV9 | ASSGRGGGSPLH
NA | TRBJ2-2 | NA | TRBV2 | ADRQTGATGELF
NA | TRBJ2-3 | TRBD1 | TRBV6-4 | ASSPQGASTDTQY
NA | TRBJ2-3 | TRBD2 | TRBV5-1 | ASSFETSGAGTDTQY
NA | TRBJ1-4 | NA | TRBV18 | ASSLQPGRENEKLF
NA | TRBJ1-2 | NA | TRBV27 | ASTPRWGPTIDGYT
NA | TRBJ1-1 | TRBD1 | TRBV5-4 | ASSGRQGNTEAF
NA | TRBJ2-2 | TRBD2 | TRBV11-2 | ASRPGLAGGPGELF
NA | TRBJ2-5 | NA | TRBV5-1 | ASSLAGHTQETQY
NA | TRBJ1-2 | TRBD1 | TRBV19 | ASTPDRGYYGYT
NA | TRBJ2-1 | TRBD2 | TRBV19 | ASSLSAGAYNEQF
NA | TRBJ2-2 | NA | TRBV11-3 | ASSLPGNTGELF
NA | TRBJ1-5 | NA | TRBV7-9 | ASSLAGRGDQPQH
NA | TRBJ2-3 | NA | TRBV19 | ASRSGVATDTQY